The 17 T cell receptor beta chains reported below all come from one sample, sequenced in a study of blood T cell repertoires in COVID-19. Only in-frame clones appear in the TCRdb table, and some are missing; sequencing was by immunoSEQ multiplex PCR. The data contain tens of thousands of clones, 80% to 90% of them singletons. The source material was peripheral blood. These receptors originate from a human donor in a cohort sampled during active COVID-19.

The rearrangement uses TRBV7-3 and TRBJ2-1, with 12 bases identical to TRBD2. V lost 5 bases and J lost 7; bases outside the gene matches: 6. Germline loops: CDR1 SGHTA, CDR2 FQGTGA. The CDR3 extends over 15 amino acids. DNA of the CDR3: TGTGCCAGCAGCACTAGCGGGGGGTCTATGAATGAGCAGTTCTTC. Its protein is CASSTSGGSMNEQFF.

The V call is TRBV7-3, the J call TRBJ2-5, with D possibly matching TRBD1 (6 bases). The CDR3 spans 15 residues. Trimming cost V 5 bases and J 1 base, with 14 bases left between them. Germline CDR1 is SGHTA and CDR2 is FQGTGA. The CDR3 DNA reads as TGTGCCAGCAGCCCCTCTAGGGGGAGCCAAGAGACCCAGTACTTC. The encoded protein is CASSPSRGSQETQYF.

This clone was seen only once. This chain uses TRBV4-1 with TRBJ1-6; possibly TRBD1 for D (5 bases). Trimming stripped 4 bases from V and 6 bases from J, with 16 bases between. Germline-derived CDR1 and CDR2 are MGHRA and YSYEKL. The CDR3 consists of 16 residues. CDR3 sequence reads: CASSPGTGQGNSPLHF. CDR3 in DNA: TGCGCCAGCAGCCCAGGAACGGGCCAGGGTAATTCACCCCTCCACTTT.

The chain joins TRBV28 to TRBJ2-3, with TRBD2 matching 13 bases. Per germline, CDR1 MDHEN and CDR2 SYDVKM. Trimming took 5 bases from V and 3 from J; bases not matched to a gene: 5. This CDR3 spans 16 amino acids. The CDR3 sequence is CASSLTSGGGTDTQYF. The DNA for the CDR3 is TGTGCCAGCAGTCTTACTAGCGGGGGGGGAACAGATACGCAGTATTTT. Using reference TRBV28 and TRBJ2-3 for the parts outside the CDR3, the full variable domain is DVKVTQSSRYLVKRTGEKVFLECVQDMDHENMFWYRQDPGLGLRLIYFSYDVKMKEKGDIPEGYSVSREKKERFSLILESASTNQTSMYLCASSLTSGGGTDTQYFGPGTRLTVL.

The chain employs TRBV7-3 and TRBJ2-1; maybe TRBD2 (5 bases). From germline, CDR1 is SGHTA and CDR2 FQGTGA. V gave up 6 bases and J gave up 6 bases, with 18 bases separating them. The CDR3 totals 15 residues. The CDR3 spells CASSYRRARGNEQFF. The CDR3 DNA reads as TGTGCCAGCAGTTATAGGCGGGCTCGGGGCAATGAGCAGTTCTTC. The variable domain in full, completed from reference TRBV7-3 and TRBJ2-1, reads GAGVSQTPSNKVTEKGKYVELRCDPISGHTALYWYRQSLGQGPEFLIYFQGTGAADDSGLPNDRFFAVRPEGSVSTLKIQRTERGDSAVYLCASSYRRARGNEQFFGPGTRLTVL.

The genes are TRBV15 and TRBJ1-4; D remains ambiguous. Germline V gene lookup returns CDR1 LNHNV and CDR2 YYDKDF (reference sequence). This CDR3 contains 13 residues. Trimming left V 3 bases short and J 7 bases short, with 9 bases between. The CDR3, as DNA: TGTGCCACCAGCAGTTTGGTTAGTGAAAAACTGTTTTTT. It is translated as CATSSLVSEKLFF.

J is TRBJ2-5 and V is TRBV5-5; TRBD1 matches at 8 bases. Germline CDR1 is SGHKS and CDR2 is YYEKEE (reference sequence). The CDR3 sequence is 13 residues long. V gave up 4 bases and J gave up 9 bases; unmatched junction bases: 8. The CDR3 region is CASSIGQGRSQYF. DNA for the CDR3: TGTGCCAGCAGCATAGGACAGGGCAGATCCCAGTACTTC.

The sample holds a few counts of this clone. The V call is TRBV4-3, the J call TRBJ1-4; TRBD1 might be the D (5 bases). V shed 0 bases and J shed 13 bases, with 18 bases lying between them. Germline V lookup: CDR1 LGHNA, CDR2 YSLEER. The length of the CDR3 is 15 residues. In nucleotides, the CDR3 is TGCGCCAGCAGCCAAGATACCCGTAGGGGTCGCGCACTGTTTTTT. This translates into CASSQDTRRGRALFF.

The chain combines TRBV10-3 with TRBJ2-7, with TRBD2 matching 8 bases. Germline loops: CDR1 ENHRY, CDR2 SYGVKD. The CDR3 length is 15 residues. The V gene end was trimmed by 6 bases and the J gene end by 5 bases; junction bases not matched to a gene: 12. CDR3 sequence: CAIRGGSGVDNEQYF. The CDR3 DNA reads TGTGCCATCAGGGGAGGTAGCGGGGTGGATAACGAGCAGTACTTC.

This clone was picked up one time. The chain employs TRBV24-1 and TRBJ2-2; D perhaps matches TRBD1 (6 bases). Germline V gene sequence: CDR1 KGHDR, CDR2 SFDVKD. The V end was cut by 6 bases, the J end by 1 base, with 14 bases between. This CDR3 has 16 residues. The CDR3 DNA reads TGTGCCACCAGTTCCTACCAGGGGCTGAACACCGGGGAGCTGTTTTTT. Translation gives CATSSYQGLNTGELFF.

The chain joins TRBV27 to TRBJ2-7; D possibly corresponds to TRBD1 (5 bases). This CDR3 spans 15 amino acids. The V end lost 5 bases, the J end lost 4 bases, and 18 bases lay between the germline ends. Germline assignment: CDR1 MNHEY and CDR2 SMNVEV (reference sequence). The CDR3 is CASSPAAQGAYEQYF. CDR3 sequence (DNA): TGTGCCAGCAGTCCCGCTGCGCAGGGTGCTTACGAGCAGTACTTC.

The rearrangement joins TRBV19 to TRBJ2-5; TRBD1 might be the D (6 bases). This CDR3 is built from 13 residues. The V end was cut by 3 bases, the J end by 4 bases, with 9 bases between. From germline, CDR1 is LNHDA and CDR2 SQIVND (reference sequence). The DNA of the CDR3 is TGTGCCAGTAGTATCCTGGGGGCAGAGACCCAGTACTTC. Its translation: CASSILGAETQYF. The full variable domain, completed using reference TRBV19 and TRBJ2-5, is DGGITQSPKYLFRKEGQNVTLSCEQNLNHDAMYWYRQDPGQGLRLIYYSQIVNDFQKGDIAEGYSVSREKKESFPLTVTSAQKNPTAFYLCASSILGAETQYFGPGTRLLVL.

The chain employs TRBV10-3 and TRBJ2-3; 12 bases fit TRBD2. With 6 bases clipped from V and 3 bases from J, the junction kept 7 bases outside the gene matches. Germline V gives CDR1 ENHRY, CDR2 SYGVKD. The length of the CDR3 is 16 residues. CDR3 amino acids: CAIRPTSGGSTDTQYF. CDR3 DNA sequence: TGTGCCATCAGACCGACTAGCGGGGGCTCTACAGATACGCAGTATTTT.

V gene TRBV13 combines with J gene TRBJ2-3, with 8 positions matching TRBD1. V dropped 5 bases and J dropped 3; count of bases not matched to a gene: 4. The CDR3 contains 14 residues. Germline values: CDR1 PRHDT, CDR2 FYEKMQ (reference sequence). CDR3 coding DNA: TGTGCCAGCAGCCCAGGGGGCAGAACAGATACGCAGTATTTT. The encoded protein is CASSPGGRTDTQYF.

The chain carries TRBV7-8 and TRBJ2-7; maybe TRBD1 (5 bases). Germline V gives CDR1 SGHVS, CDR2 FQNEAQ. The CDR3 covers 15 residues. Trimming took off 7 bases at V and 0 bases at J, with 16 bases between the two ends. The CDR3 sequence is CASNRDSARSYEQYF. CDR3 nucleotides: TGTGCCAGCAACAGAGACAGCGCTCGCTCCTACGAGCAGTACTTC.

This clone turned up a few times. This chain's CDR3 is CATSRGEVAGYIGHEQYF. In DNA form, the CDR3 reads TGTGCCACCAGCAGAGGAGAGGTAGCGGGGTATATTGGCCACGAGCAGTACTTC. This chain links TRBV15 with TRBJ2-7; 8 bases fit TRBD2. Looked up from germline, CDR1 is LNHNV and CDR2 is YYDKDF (reference sequence). The J segment lost 5 bases and the V segment lost 1 base, leaving 16 bases of the junction unmatched. CDR3 size: 18 residues. The variable domain in full, with the rest retrieved from reference TRBV15 and TRBJ2-7, is DAMVIQNPRYQVTQFGKPVTLSCSQTLNHNVMYWYQQKSSQAPKLLFHYYDKDFNNEADTPDNFQSRRPNTSFCFLDIRSPGLGDTAMYLCATSRGEVAGYIGHEQYFGPGTRLTVT.

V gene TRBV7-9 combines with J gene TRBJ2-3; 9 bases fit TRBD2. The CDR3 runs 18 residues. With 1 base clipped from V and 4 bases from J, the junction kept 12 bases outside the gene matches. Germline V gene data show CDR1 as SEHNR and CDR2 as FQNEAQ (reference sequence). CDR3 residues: CASSLDSGGPLFADTQYF. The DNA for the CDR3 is TGTGCCAGCAGCTTAGATAGCGGGGGCCCGCTTTTCGCAGATACGCAGTATTTT.